The 7 T cell receptor beta chains below were found in one sample sequenced in a study of cytomegalovirus exposure and HLA in healthy donors. Only in-frame clones appear in the TCRdb table, and some are missing; sequencing was by immunoSEQ multiplex PCR. The data contain 250,000 to 400,000 clones, 88% of them singletons. The sequenced sample consisted of PBMCs. The receptor set was obtained from a man between 25 and 39 years old in good health and CMV-seronegative.

The V and J genes are TRBV4-1 and TRBJ2-2, with D possibly matching TRBD1 (6 bases). The CDR3 length is 17 residues. Germline CDR1 MGHRA, CDR2 YSYEKL. V gave up 1 base and J gave up 1 base, with 13 bases separating them. The CDR3 bases are TGCGCCAGCAGCCAAGGCCGGCAGGGGCAGAACACCGGGGAGCTGTTTTTT. Residues: CASSQGRQGQNTGELFF.

The chain couples TRBV18 to TRBJ1-5, with 10 nucleotides matching TRBD1. The V segment lost 4 bases and the J segment 8 bases; nucleotides outside the gene matches: 8. CDR3 length: 15 residues. Germline CDR1 reads KGHSH; CDR2 reads LQKENI. CDR3: CASSQETGGLEPQHF. The CDR3 DNA reads as TGTGCCAGCTCACAGGAGACAGGGGGCTTGGAGCCCCAGCATTTT.

This chain uses TRBV4-2 with TRBJ2-1; D is ambiguous. The germline CDR1 and CDR2 sequences are LGHNA and YNFKEQ. V was cut by 0 bases and J by 2 bases, with 11 bases left in between. The length of the CDR3 is 16 residues. The CDR3: CASSQDFTLAYNEQFF. CDR3 nucleotides: TGTGCCAGCAGCCAAGATTTCACCCTAGCCTACAATGAGCAGTTCTTC.

V gene TRBV7-9 combines with J gene TRBJ1-2, with D tentatively TRBD1 (6 bases). Germline V gene data show CDR1 as SEHNR and CDR2 as FQNEAQ (reference sequence). The CDR3 contains 14 residues. V was pared by 2 bases and J by 8 bases, with 15 bases between. CDR3 residues: CASSLSQGLDGYTF. The CDR3, as DNA: TGTGCCAGCAGCTTATCGCAGGGGCTGGACGGCTACACCTTC.

The chain combines TRBV7-2 with TRBJ1-2, with D hard to call. V gave up 4 bases and J gave up 7 bases, with 13 bases separating them. The length of the CDR3 is 13 residues. CDR1 SGHTA and CDR2 FQGNSA come from the germline V gene. CDR3 in amino acids: CASSSTGTGGYTF. CDR3 coding DNA: TGTGCCAGCAGCTCCACTGGAACGGGTGGCTACACCTTC.

The chain combines TRBV9 with TRBJ1-4; no clear D. V gave up 1 base and J gave up 0 bases, with 7 bases separating them. The CDR3 is made up of 15 amino acids. Germline V gene data show CDR1 as SGDLS and CDR2 as YYNGEE. The CDR3 nucleotides read TGTGCCAGCAGCGTAAATATTGCAACTAATGAAAAACTGTTTTTT. The encoded protein is CASSVNIATNEKLFF.

The genes are TRBV5-1 and TRBJ2-7; D is unclear. The CDR3 covers 16 residues. Trimming left V 0 bases short and J 3 bases short, with 16 bases between. Germline V gene sequence: CDR1 SGHRS, CDR2 YFSETQ. CDR3 protein: CASSLGVNIPDYEQYF. The CDR3 nucleotides read TGCGCCAGCAGCTTGGGAGTAAATATACCCGACTACGAGCAGTACTTC.